A selection of T cell receptor beta chains follows, all from one sample in a study of STAT5B mutations in CD4+ large granular lymphocyte leukemia. Using immunoSEQ multiplex PCR, the repertoire was profiled, and TCRdb retains in-frame clones only, with some absent. The sample comprises some 30,000 clones, 60% to 80% of which are singletons, and roughly 0.44% rests with the top ten. Sequencing used CD4+ T cells from blood buffy coats. These receptors were obtained from a human donor in good health. The CDR3 runs from the conserved cysteine through the conserved F or W. The D gene is left open where the match is weak. Expanded clones are given a class, and other clones once, few, many or no size at all.

TRBJ2-2 . . TRBV2 CASTPGIAGELFF TGTGCCAGCACGCCAGGGATTGCCGGGGAGCTGTTTTTT
TRBJ1-2 few . TRBV6-5 CASSYSGRATYGYTF TGTGCCAGCAGTTACTCAGGCAGAGCAACCTATGGCTACACCTTC
TRBJ2-7 . . TRBV19 CASSTTGLPYEQYF TGTGCCAGTAGTACAACAGGGCTCCCCTACGAGCAGTACTTC
TRBJ2-1 . TRBD2 TRBV5-3 CARSLTGGPHEQFF TGTGCCAGAAGCTTGACGGGGGGGCCGCATGAGCAGTTCTTC
TRBJ1-2 . . TRBV29-1 CSVAVGDTGYGYTF TGCAGCGTTGCAGTTGGGGACACCGGCTATGGCTACACCTTC
TRBJ1-1 . . TRBV19 CASSIQGQLNTEAFF TGTGCCAGTAGTATTCAGGGGCAATTGAACACTGAAGCTTTCTTT
TRBJ1-3 . . TRBV28 CASSSRPGSTGNTIYF TGTGCCAGCAGTTCCCGTCCTGGCAGTACGGGAAACACCATATATTTT
TRBJ1-2 . TRBD1 TRBV5-1 CASSFDRGHGYTF TGCGCCAGCAGCTTCGACAGGGGGCATGGCTACACCTTC
TRBJ1-6 . TRBD1 TRBV7-8 CASSHLSGTGGSYNSPLHF TGTGCCAGCAGCCACCTCTCCGGGACAGGGGGCTCCTATAATTCACCCCTCCACTTT
TRBJ2-5 . . TRBV19 CASSIQGGKETQYF TGTGCCAGTAGTATACAGGGGGGAAAAGAGACCCAGTACTTC
TRBJ1-1 . TRBD1 TRBV28 CASSLQGGNTEAFF TGTGCCAGCTCCCTACAGGGGGGGAACACTGAAGCTTTCTTT
TRBJ2-2 . . TRBV27 CASGHQQESGELFF TGTGCCAGCGGCCACCAACAGGAGTCCGGGGAGCTGTTTTTT
TRBJ2-7 . TRBD2 TRBV18 CASSPSGGPYEQYF TGTGCCAGCTCACCCTCGGGGGGGCCCTACGAGCAGTACTTC
TRBJ2-7 . TRBD2 TRBV11-1 CASSSPAGGAYEQYF TGTGCCAGCAGCTCCCCTGCTGGGGGGGCCTACGAGCAGTACTTC
TRBJ2-7 . TRBD1 TRBV10-3 CAISAGQAGDEQYF TGTGCCATCAGCGCTGGACAGGCCGGTGACGAGCAGTACTTC
TRBJ2-5 . . TRBV7-9 CASSLEGAKKYF TGTGCCAGCAGCTTAGAAGGGGCTAAAAAGTACTTC
TRBJ2-1 . TRBD2 TRBV7-2 CASSSRGSNEQFF TGTGCCAGCAGCTCGCGGGGGAGCAATGAGCAGTTCTTC
TRBJ2-2 . . TRBV10-3 CAISERGTNTGELFF TGTGCCATCAGTGAGAGGGGTACGAACACCGGGGAGCTGTTTTTT
TRBJ2-1 . . TRBV7-6 CASSFFVWGFSYNEQFF TGTGCCAGCAGCTTTTTTGTTTGGGGGTTCTCCTACAATGAGCAGTTCTTC
TRBJ1-1 few . TRBV19 CASSIGGITNTEAFF TGTGCCAGTAGTATAGGAGGGATAACGAACACTGAAGCTTTCTTT
TRBJ2-7 . . TRBV5-4 CASSLEGYEQYF TGTGCCAGCAGCTTGGAGGGCTACGAGCAGTACTTC
TRBJ1-1 few . TRBV5-1 CASSSRGPTEAFF TGCGCCAGCAGCTCGAGGGGCCCAACTGAAGCTTTCTTT
TRBJ1-2 . TRBD1 TRBV7-6 CASSLGQGTSGYTF TGTGCCAGCAGCTTGGGACAGGGTACCTCTGGCTACACCTTC
TRBJ2-7 once . TRBV30 CAWSVLGYEQYF TGTGCCTGGAGTGTACTAGGTTACGAGCAGTACTTC
TRBJ1-5 . TRBD1 TRBV16 CASSQRDRASNQPQHF TGTGCCAGCAGCCAAAGGGACAGGGCTAGCAATCAGCCCCAGCATTTT
TRBJ1-1 . . TRBV5-6 CASSFWTSSMNTEAFF TGTGCCAGCAGCTTCTGGACCAGCTCAATGAACACTGAAGCTTTCTTT
TRBJ1-5 once . TRBV7-9 CASSLAGPINQPQHF TGTGCCAGCAGCTTAGCGGGGCCAATAAATCAGCCCCAGCATTTT
TRBJ2-5 . . TRBV10-3 CAISELGKETQYF TGTGCCATCAGTGAGTTGGGGAAAGAGACCCAGTACTTC
TRBJ2-2 once TRBD2 TRBV5-1 CASNGGANTGELFF TGCGCCAGCAACGGGGGGGCGAACACCGGGGAGCTGTTTTTT
TRBJ2-3 . TRBD2 TRBV5-1 CASSPRTSGALDTQYF TGCGCCAGCAGCCCTAGGACTAGCGGGGCCCTAGATACGCAGTATTTT
TRBJ2-1 once TRBD1 TRBV5-8 CASSLQGAYNEQFF TGTGCCAGCAGCTTACAGGGGGCCTACAATGAGCAGTTCTTC
TRBJ1-2 . . TRBV11-2 CASSKGQGRVGYGYTF TGTGCCAGCAGCAAAGGCCAGGGACGCGTAGGCTATGGCTACACCTTC
TRBJ1-6 few . TRBV5-6 CASSFLSGSPLHF TGTGCCAGCAGCTTTCTCTCCGGATCACCCCTCCACTTT
TRBJ1-5 . . TRBV27 CASSAGRESNQPQHF TGTGCCAGCAGCGCGGGGCGGGAGAGCAATCAGCCCCAGCATTTT
TRBJ1-1 . . TRBV5-6 CASSLMGLGALAFF TGTGCCAGCAGCTTGATGGGGTTGGGGGCGTTAGCTTTCTTT
TRBJ2-3 . TRBD1 TRBV28 CASTDRGKTDTQYF TGTGCCAGCACCGACAGGGGGAAGACAGATACGCAGTATTTT
TRBJ2-7 . TRBD1 TRBV2 CASSAQGAGYEQYF TGTGCCAGCAGCGCTCAGGGGGCGGGTTACGAGCAGTACTTC
TRBJ2-7 . . TRBV6-6 CASSYSKSGSSYEQYF TGTGCCAGCAGTTACTCGAAAAGTGGGAGCTCCTACGAGCAGTACTTC
TRBJ2-4 . TRBD2 TRBV27 CASHTSSGGVAKNIQYF TGTGCCAGCCACACCAGTAGCGGGGGGGTTGCCAAAAACATTCAGTACTTC
TRBJ1-1 . TRBD1 TRBV2 CASSRGGAGNTEAFF TGTGCCAGCTCCCGAGGGGGCGCCGGGAACACTGAAGCTTTCTTT
TRBJ2-7 . TRBD2 TRBV27 CASSPRGLERGGLSGSYEQYF TGTGCCAGCAGCCCACGGGGTTTAGAGCGGGGGGGCCTTTCTGGGTCCTACGAGCAGTACTTC
TRBJ1-2 once TRBD1 TRBV14 CASSEQGGDGLGYTF TGTGCCAGCAGCGAACAGGGGGGCGATGGATTGGGCTACACCTTC
TRBJ2-3 . . TRBV7-7 CASSLNRGRQVTQYF TGTGCTAGCAGCCTAAACCGGGGGCGACAGGTTACGCAGTATTTT
TRBJ1-6 few . TRBV9 CASSVGGKYNSPLHF TGTGCCAGCAGCGTTGGGGGAAAGTATAATTCACCCCTCCACTTT
TRBJ1-6 few TRBD1 TRBV11-2 CASSWDRYNSPLHF TGTGCCAGCAGCTGGGACAGGTATAATTCACCCCTCCACTTT
TRBJ2-5 few TRBD1 TRBV7-6 CASSLGTGVETQYF TGTGCCAGCAGCTTAGGGACAGGGGTAGAGACCCAGTACTTC
TRBJ1-3 . TRBD1 TRBV7-9 CASSFAGTGRSLSGNTIYF TGTGCCAGCAGCTTTGCCGGGACAGGGAGGTCTCTTTCGGGAAACACCATATATTTT
TRBJ2-7 . . TRBV18 CASSPPGREALQYF TGTGCCAGCTCACCACCGGGCAGGGAGGCATTGCAGTACTTC
TRBJ1-5 . TRBD1 TRBV6-1 CASSDDHRDRGSQPQHF TGTGCCAGCAGTGACGATCACCGGGACAGGGGGAGTCAGCCCCAGCATTTT
TRBJ2-1 once TRBD1 TRBV7-8 CASSLAGTVSYNEQFF TGTGCCAGCAGCTTAGCCGGGACAGTTTCCTACAATGAGCAGTTCTTC
TRBJ1-6 . . TRBV6-1 CATHWGSINSPLHF TGTGCCACACATTGGGGCAGCATTAATTCACCCCTCCACTTT
TRBJ2-2 . . TRBV6-6 CASSQYRDNTGELFF TGTGCCAGCAGTCAATATCGGGACAACACCGGGGAGCTGTTTTTT
TRBJ1-6 few . TRBV7-6 CASSSMAAASPLHF TGTGCCAGCAGCTCAATGGCAGCGGCATCACCCCTCCACTTT
TRBJ2-3 once . TRBV27 CASSSLGGYTDTQYF TGTGCCAGCAGTTCCCTGGGGGGTTACACAGATACGCAGTATTTT